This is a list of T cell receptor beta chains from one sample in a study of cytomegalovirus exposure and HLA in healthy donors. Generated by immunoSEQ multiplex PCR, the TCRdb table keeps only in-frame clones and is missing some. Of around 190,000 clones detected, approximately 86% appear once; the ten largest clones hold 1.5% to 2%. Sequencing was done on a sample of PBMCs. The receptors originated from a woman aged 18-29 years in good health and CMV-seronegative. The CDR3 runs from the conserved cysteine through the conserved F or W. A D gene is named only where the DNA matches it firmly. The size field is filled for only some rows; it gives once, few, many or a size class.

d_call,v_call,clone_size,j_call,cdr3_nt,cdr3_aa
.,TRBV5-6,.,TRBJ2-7,TGTGCCAGCAGCTTGAGCCCCCAGGGGATCTTTCACGAGCAGTACTTC,CASSLSPQGIFHEQYF
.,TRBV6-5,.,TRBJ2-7,TGTGCCAGCAGTTATTTACAGGCATACGAGCAGTACTTC,CASSYLQAYEQYF
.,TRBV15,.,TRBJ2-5,TGTGCCACCAGCAGAGATTGGCCAGGGCTGGCGACCCAGTACTTC,CATSRDWPGLATQYF
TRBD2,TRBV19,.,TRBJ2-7,TGTGCCAGTAGTCCAGTAGGACGGACTAGCGGGTCGCACGAGCAGTACTTC,CASSPVGRTSGSHEQYF
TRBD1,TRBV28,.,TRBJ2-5,TGTGCCAGCAGTCTTCGATGGGACAGGGAGAAGGAGACCCAGTACTTC,CASSLRWDREKETQYF
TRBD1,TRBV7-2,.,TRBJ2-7,TGTGCCAGCAGCTTAGCAGGGACAGGCTACGAGCAGTACTTC,CASSLAGTGYEQYF
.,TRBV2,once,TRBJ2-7,TGTGCCAGCAGAACCGACACCGACCTCTCCTACGAGCAGTACTTC,CASRTDTDLSYEQYF
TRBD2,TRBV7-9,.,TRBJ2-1,TGTGCCAGCAGCCCCCCCGGGACTAGCGGGAGAAATGAGCAGTTCTTC,CASSPPGTSGRNEQFF
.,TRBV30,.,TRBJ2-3,TGTGCCTGGAGCAGGGAAGGTAGCACAGATACGCAGTATTTT,CAWSREGSTDTQYF
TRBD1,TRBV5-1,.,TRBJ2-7,TGCGCCAGCAGCTTGGCGGGGACAGACTCCTACGAGCAGTACTTC,CASSLAGTDSYEQYF
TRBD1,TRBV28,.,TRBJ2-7,TGTGCCAGCAGCCCCCGGGACAGGGCATACGAGCAGTACTTC,CASSPRDRAYEQYF
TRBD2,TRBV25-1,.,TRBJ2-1,TGTGCCAGCAGCGCTGGACTAGCGGGAGCAAATGAGCAGTTCTTC,CASSAGLAGANEQFF
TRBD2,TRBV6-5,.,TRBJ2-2,TGTGCCAGCAGTCCCGGACTAGCGGCCGGGGAGCTGTTTTTT,CASSPGLAAGELFF
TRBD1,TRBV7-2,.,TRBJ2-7,TGTGCCAGCAGTCGGACAGGGGGCCTATACGAGCAGTACTTC,CASSRTGGLYEQYF
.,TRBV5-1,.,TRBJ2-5,TGCGCCAGCAGCGCTAATTATGAGACCCAGTACTTC,CASSANYETQYF
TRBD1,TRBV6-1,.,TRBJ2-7,TGTGCCAGCAGCTCGGGACAGGGCTACGAGCAGTACTTC,CASSSGQGYEQYF
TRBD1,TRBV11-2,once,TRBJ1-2,TGTGCCAGCAGCTATAACGACAGGGTTTATGGCTACACCTTC,CASSYNDRVYGYTF
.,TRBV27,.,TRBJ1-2,TGTGCCAGCAGTTTCGAACAGAACTATGGCTACACCTTC,CASSFEQNYGYTF
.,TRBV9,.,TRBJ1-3,TGTGCCAGCAGTGAGGGGGTTTTCTCTGGAAACACCATATATTTT,CASSEGVFSGNTIYF
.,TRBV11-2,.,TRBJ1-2,TGTGCCAGCAGCTTAGCGACAGGTAAAAATGGCTACACCTTC,CASSLATGKNGYTF
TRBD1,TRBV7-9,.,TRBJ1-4,TGTGCCAGCAGCCTCGAGGGGGCGGGAGAAAAACTGTTTTTT,CASSLEGAGEKLFF
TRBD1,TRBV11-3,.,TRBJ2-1,TGTGCCAGCAGCCCCCGGACAGGGGGGCCTTACAATGAGCAGTTCTTC,CASSPRTGGPYNEQFF
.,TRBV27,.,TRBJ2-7,TGTGCCAGCAGTTCCGCGGGACAGACTTACGAGCAGTACTTC,CASSSAGQTYEQYF
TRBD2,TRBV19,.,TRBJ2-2,TGTGCCAGTACCCTCCAAGGGAGCGGGAGGGCCCTCTCCGGGGAGCTGTTTTTT,CASTLQGSGRALSGELFF
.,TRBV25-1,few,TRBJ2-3,TGTGCCAGCAGTTCCCCAGGGGGGTCCGTAGATACGCAGTATTTT,CASSSPGGSVDTQYF
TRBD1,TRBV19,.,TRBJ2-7,TGTGCCAGTAGTTCCCGGGACAGGGGTTTATACGAGCAGTACTTC,CASSSRDRGLYEQYF
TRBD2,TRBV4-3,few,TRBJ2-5,TGCGCCAGCAGCCGAAGCGGGGCAGGGATCGAGACCCAGTACTTC,CASSRSGAGIETQYF
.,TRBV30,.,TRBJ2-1,TGTGCCTGCCGAGCGTCCCTTGGAAATGAGCAGTTCTTC,CACRASLGNEQFF
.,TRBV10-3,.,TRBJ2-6,TGTGCCATCAGTGACGGGACTGGGGCCAACGTCCTGACTTTC,CAISDGTGANVLTF
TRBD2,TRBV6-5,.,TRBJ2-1,TGTGCCAGCAGTCCGACGGGTAGCGGGAACCTTGAGCAGTTCTTC,CASSPTGSGNLEQFF